This T cell receptor (beta chain) was captured by sequencing in a study of cytomegalovirus exposure and HLA in healthy donors (dated by TCRdb to about 2017). A note on the overall study: An earlier analysis of approximately 640 of the donors reported roughly 270 Gb of sequence data and 117 million unique TCR beta sequences from 150 million to 200 million T cells. The aim of the study was to test whether cataloging public T cell receptors could identify signatures of past pathogen exposure. To predict cytomegalovirus infection status, the study combined high-throughput TCR immunosequencing, statistical association of individual TCRs with disease status, and machine learning. Along with the roughly 700-subject first cohort, a separate validation cohort of over 90 different subjects was used. An early release covering about 600 HLA-typed donors comprised 250 to 350 gigabases of sequencing data and some 79 million unique TCR sequences. Of the roughly 390 genotyped donors, less than 90% were placed in the genetic ancestry cluster associated with self-reported Caucasian donors. HLA typing included class I and class II loci at four-digit resolution. An earlier analysis of around 580 of the donors used high-throughput TCR beta sequencing to judge whether each TCR beta V gene segment behaved as functional or pseudogenic. Among some 400 genotyped donors of the cohort, an average of roughly 240,000 unique TCR beta nucleotide sequences were sequenced per donor, roughly a sixth of them non-productive. Genome-wide SNP genotypes for about 65% of the roughly 670 donors were used in a later genetic analysis, which treated that subset as a discovery cohort. A later analysis re-analyzed previously published TCR beta repertoires from roughly 600 donors and added high-resolution HLA genotyping to study TCR occurrence patterns. The study profiled the T cell repertoires of around 700 subjects by immunosequencing and related them to cytomegalovirus serostatus. Donor age, sex, ethnicity and CMV serostatus were compiled alongside the repertoire data. Typing coverage varied by locus: roughly 629-630 donors for A, B, C, DRB1 and DQB1; about 520 for DQA1; more than 600 for DPA1; roughly 450 for DPB1. Roughly five DR-DQ haplotypes were treated as single units for association and clustering because of strong linkage in the cohort. In the later analysis, no new phenotypic data were used to find candidate immune exposures; instead, reliance was placed on TCR beta sequences and their occurrence across donors. Every discovery cohort repertoire had been produced on one sequencing platform. Overall results and qualifications from the work: In a later analysis, around 15,000 TCR beta sequences were associated with specific HLA alleles at a false discovery rate of 0.05. Because HLA typing was unavailable for some donors at each locus, only the typed subset was used in association tests. The cohort was sequenced for TCR beta chains only, and without alpha or paired-chain data the features that could be detected were limited. An earlier analysis of roughly 570 of the donors showed that most TCR beta V segments appeared in productive rearrangements either about 90% or about 30% of the time, which broadly matched IMGT annotations. Roughly uniform sequencing depth across donors was assumed in presence/absence analyses, although this assumption may not hold. In vitro tests confirmed that a few of the cytomegalovirus-associated TCR beta chains recognize cytomegalovirus antigens. In a later analysis, TCR association rates were found to vary across HLA loci, with the most associated TCRs seen for DRB1 alleles and the fewest for HLA-C alleles. For the cohort, immune exposure information was limited to CMV serostatus. In a later analysis, HLA-associated TCR beta chains were found to be more clonally expanded and to have lower generation probabilities than equally common non-associated chains. While some public TCRs were present in many individuals, most TCR sequences turned up only very rarely across donors. Several of the top co-occurrence clusters appeared to be linked to parvovirus B19, influenza, CMV and Epstein-Barr virus, according to a later analysis. A later genetic analysis reported fewer N-insertions in productive TCRs among donors in an Asian-associated ancestry cluster than the roughly 620-donor mean. It was suggested by the authors that the approach could potentially be generalized to other disease states and immunological phenotypes. The 87-base-pair reads could not distinguish some IMGT-functional V segments, including TRBV6-2 and TRBV6-3, so those segments were excluded. Assigning TCR associations to individual alleles was difficult when HLA alleles, especially DR and DQ, strongly co-occurred. A total of 150 to 200 TCR beta chains were listed by the study as associated with cytomegalovirus. The classifier was reported to diagnose cytomegalovirus status with high specificity and sensitivity in both the original cohort and the validation cohort. V-gene and J-gene trimming of TCR beta chains was associated with a missense DCLRE1C variant in a later genetic analysis, and the association was replicated in an independent cohort. A further reported finding was that TCR beta sequences accurately predicted the HLA-A and HLA-B alleles for most subjects in the first cohort. A cluster of highly shared sequence variants was judged likely to represent a technical artifact of the sequencing pipeline. The earlier analysis of 587 of the donors excluded over 15 rarely observed V segments, including chromosome 9 orphons, because counts were too low. A later analysis found that most CMV-associated TCR beta chains appeared HLA-restricted, with HLA associations seemingly driven largely by CMV exposure. Linkage disequilibrium might explain the correlated functional status among segregating V segments, but an unknown experimental factor could not be ruled out.

Concerning this clone itself: Its antigen has not been determined. The input lacks base qualities; no much larger clone sits a single base away.

Receptor libraries were prepared by the immunoSEQ multiplex PCR assay. The multiplex PCR relied on a mix of 60 forward primers for TCR Vbeta segments and 13 reverse primers for TCR Jbeta segments. The CDR3 region of rearranged TCR beta genes was amplified from genomic DNA by a multiplex PCR assay. The amplified TCR beta libraries were sequenced on the Illumina HiSeq System as 87-base-pair reads. Processing in the source paper ran as follows. In a later analysis, around 80 million unique TCR beta chains were counted across the roughly 610 repertoires, and approximately 9.9 million of these chains were shared by at least two donors. Raw reads were error-corrected and collapsed into unique sequences by a nearest-neighbor algorithm in which closely related sequences were merged to remove PCR and sequencing errors. Alignment of CDR3 sequences to IMGT reference sequences was used to assign V, D and J gene segments. Each retained sequence needed at least a six-nucleotide match to both a V gene segment and a J gene segment. Rearrangements were called productive when the CDR3 lacked stop codons and stayed in frame with V and J; all others were non-productive. CDR3 was defined according to IMGT convention as the region running from the second conserved V-encoded cysteine to the conserved J-encoded phenylalanine. In an earlier analysis of 587 of the donors, sequences lacking an unambiguous match to a single V gene segment were excluded. In an earlier analysis of several hundred of the donors, V segments were called functional above 56.7% productive rearrangements and were called segregating when the between-donor standard deviation exceeded 5%. A statistical classification framework was developed to diagnose cytomegalovirus status using the catalog of TCR beta chain sequences. V and J gene assignment, in a later analysis, came from comparing TCR nucleotide sequences with IMGT/GENE-DB human TR gene sequences. Using the TCRdist pipeline, a later analysis assigned CDR3 sequences along with most-parsimonious VDJ recombination scenarios. In a later analysis, each TCR beta chain was defined by its CDR3 amino acid sequence together with its V-gene family, and reads without a unique V-gene family were excluded. A later analysis removed nearly 600 highly shared, low-generation-probability nucleotide sequences to deal with suspected cross-contamination and a sequencing artifact. In a later analysis, a clonal expansion index was calculated for each public chain from normalized within-repertoire ranks of inferred template counts. In a later analysis, generation probabilities were computed using a VDJ recombination model fitted to out-of-frame rearrangements, and the results were checked against IGoR. Hypergeometric tests were used in a later analysis to score TCR-TCR, TCR-HLA and TCR-CMV co-occurrence, with a repertoire-size bias correction applied to the TCR pairs. In a later analysis, false discovery rates were estimated by permuting HLA or CMV assignments 20 times. In a later analysis, co-occurring TCRs were grouped with DBSCAN, and TCRdist sequence similarity was added when clustering was performed within HLA-allele-positive subsets. Co-occurrence clustering excluded repertoires with fewer than 30,000 or more than 120,000 public chains, plus five with anomalous nucleotide sharing. As stored in TCRdb, this immuneACCESS dataset retains in-frame rearrangements with V and J assigned. A fraction of the clones does not appear; measured against another copy, unresolved V genes explain less than half of the discrepancy, and the remainder lacks a known reason. The D gene and trimming were derived from the DNA, and the V and J assignments and clone size from that table. The sample records about 70,000 clones, 75% to 90% of which are singletons. The ten most abundant clones make up less than 2.5% of the sample.

The cohort comprised around 700 healthy bone marrow donors. At the time of sampling, all cohort members were nominally healthy, though unrecorded immune exposures were likely present. The donor tested CMV seronegative and was one of the 352 seronegative cohort members. Each donor provided a peripheral blood sample, and peripheral blood mononuclear cells were used for TCR beta sequencing. The Qiagen DNeasy Blood Extraction Kit was used to extract genomic DNA from the blood cell samples. Its CDR3 holds 15 amino acids, cysteine through phenylalanine. Only the CDR3 portion is preserved as DNA: 45 bases, with reading frame beginning at the first base. V is trimmed back by 2 bases and J by 4 bases, and the junction contains 7 bases that no gene match accounts for. Reading the germline V gene (reference sequence) gives CDR1 MNHNY and CDR2 SVGAGI.

The sequencing input was PBMCs. The rearrangement joined TRBV6-6 to TRBJ1-2, and 7 junction bases match TRBD1. This sequence was found in a young woman in good health and CMV-seronegative. The DNA is as follows: TGTGCCAGCAGTTACGCGACAGGGAAGAGCTATGGCTACACCTTC. This gives the protein CASSYATGKSYGYTF.